In its sample, the clone carrying this TCR beta chain was seen many times. Documented time point: newly diagnosed GD, antithyroid drugs for less than 3 months. Preparation of the TCR library used RNA extracted from PBMCs. The V gene end was trimmed by 0 bases and the J gene end by 0 bases; junction bases not matched to a gene: 6. The CDR3 has 17 residues. The germline gives CDR1 SGHRS, CDR2 YFSETQ. To make TCR beta libraries, researchers used iRepertoire HTBI primers and Arm-PCR of CDR3 regions. Using its own MiXCR run on the multiplex PCR reads, TCRdb lists one record per CDR3 protein. This sample has about 400,000 distinct CDR3 sequences, with around 15% found just once. This entry comes from a study of regulatory T cells in long-lasting Graves disease. On the study more broadly: Less than 3 months of antithyroid drugs had been taken by newly diagnosed Graves' patients.

These data are also associated with another study on T cells in Graves' hyperthyroidism and ophthalmopathy.

The sequence derives from a woman in her late teens or twenties with Graves disease. The gene calls are TRBV5-1 and TRBJ2-1, with 7 bases matching TRBD2. This sample comprised peripheral blood mononuclear cells (PBMCs), obtained at new diagnosis, from a patient treated with antithyroid drugs. As DNA, the CDR3 is TGCGCCAGCAGCTTGGAACCGACTAGCTTCTCCTACAATGAGCAGTTCTTC. Its protein is CASSLEPTSFSYNEQFF. The full variable domain, in which reference TRBV5-1 and TRBJ2-1 provide the parts outside the CDR3, is KAGVTQTPRYLIKTRGQQVTLSCSPISGHRSVSWYQQTPGQGLQFLFEYFSETQRNKGNFPGRFSGRQFSNSRSEMNVSTLELGDSALYLCASSLEPTSFSYNEQFFGPGTRLTVL.